The rows below give T cell receptor beta chains drawn from one sample of a study of response to subunit inactivated influenza vaccine. From the RT-PCR reads, TCRdb called clonotypes with MiXCR, one entry per CDR3 protein. The repertoire holds around 650,000 distinct CDR3 sequences, around 16% seen once, with 11% in the top ten. Specimen: PBMCs from blood, collected 11 to 12 days after vaccination. These receptors were taken from a man in his fifties or sixties who received an inactivated influenza vaccine. Each CDR3 is given with its conserved first and last residue. Each record gives: J gene, V gene, CDR3 protein.

TRBJ2-5,TRBV7-8,CASSEGLAGVEAETQYF
TRBJ2-4,TRBV7-2,CASSNLAGVVKNIQYF
TRBJ2-5,TRBV7-8,CASSLRNRDETQYF
TRBJ1-1,TRBV14,CASSLLSGTQAFF
TRBJ2-1,TRBV24-1,CATSEGRGKYNEQFF
TRBJ2-7,TRBV5-1,CASSLGQGGHEQYF
TRBJ2-1,TRBV7-2,CASSLELAEHNEQFF
TRBJ1-2,TRBV5-1,CASSLAVREVGYTF
TRBJ2-1,TRBV7-7,CASSSGGHYNEQFF
TRBJ1-5,TRBV27,CASSRDRGSQPQHF
TRBJ1-2,TRBV10-2,CASRTGDANYGYTF
TRBJ2-2,TRBV14,CASSPSGYTGELFF
TRBJ2-7,TRBV10-3,CAIREEVSGGAMGEQYF
TRBJ1-2,TRBV12-3/TRBV12-4,CASAPREGVGGYTF
TRBJ2-1,TRBV12-3/TRBV12-4,CASSRLILNEQFF
TRBJ2-7,TRBV7-2,CASRSVGTYEQYF
TRBJ2-5,TRBV3-1,CASSPPGSSSGGVETQYF